Described below is a single T cell receptor (beta chain) sequence and its context. This clonotype was counted at least ten times. The clone's antigen remains unknown. Base qualities are not recorded, but no much larger clone differs from it by a single base. This record belongs to a study of molecular identifiers for immune sequencing clone quantification (dated by TCRdb to the late 2010s). Context from the whole study: In a replicate experiment, RNA from roughly 20,000 or 100,000 naive CD8 T cells was split into five aliquots, four of which were sequenced. CD8 T cells were used in a methods study to benchmark molecular-identifier clustering-based TCR repertoire sequencing (MIDCIRS) and TCR RNA copy counting.

The receptor library was made with PCR. This sample was sequenced with an Illumina HiSeq 4000. Bulk TCR libraries were made following a previously described method, with the TCR primers given in Table S5. Total RNA was purified with the Qiagen AllPrep DNA/RNA kit. Before any analysis, reads coming from multiple sequencing runs of the same library were combined into one pool. On the study's bioinformatics: Reads were retained only if the reads had an exact TCR constant sequence, and the retained reads were trimmed to 150 nt and grouped according to their 12-nt molecular barcodes. Within each barcode group, reads were sub-clustered at a 15% Levenshtein threshold, and quality-weighted consensus sequences were built per RNA molecule. Non-functional sequences were filtered out, along with any lower-count sequence sitting one edit away from another sequence. On the basis of fitting two negative binomial distributions, barcode sub-clusters with fewer than 20% of the maximum read count were discarded. The public sequencing data were trimmed at Q25 with fastp and processed into clonotypes with MiXCR by TCRdb, which kept only in-frame beta chains. Each entry merges the rows of one CDR3 protein and shows their most common DNA and genes. Here the V and J calls rest on TCRdb's processing, not on the authors' analysis. Present in this sample are 600,000 to 650,000 distinct CDR3 sequences, about 20% of which were seen just once. The ten largest account for roughly 0.83% of the sample.

Results the study describes overall, beyond this receptor: Spiked-in Jurkat TCR RNA (approximately 10 copies' worth), which is not part of the donor repertoire, was contained in the naive libraries. Modeling estimated 3 to 3.5 recovered TCR RNA copies per cell, compared with approximately 9.5 by digital PCR, which implies 30% to 35% capture efficiency. Spiked-in Jurkat TCR RNA equal to a single cell's worth was reported to be detectable even within one million naive CD8 T cells. When barcode sub-clustering was left out, chimeric consensus sequences inflated TCR diversity, with chimeras reaching as high as 47%. In CMV-specific effector cells, clones with more than 20 RNA copies accounted for over 97% of molecules, whereas in naive cells such clones accounted for under 1%. Highly expanded clone sizes could be underestimated because identical TCR molecules may share a barcode.

The CDR3 numbers 15 residues from cysteine through phenylalanine. Of the read, only the CDR3 DNA is kept; its 45 bases are in frame from base 1. A distance of 15 bases separates the germline ends of V and J, which lose 3 bases and 4 bases respectively. Taken from the germline V gene (reference sequence), the CDR1 and CDR2 loops are SGHNT and YYREEE. Libraries of naive CD8 T cells were built from approximately 20,000 to 1,000,000 sorted cells, with 10%, 30% or 50% of the purified RNA used. On a BD FACSAria II, naive CD8 T cells were FACS-sorted as CD8+CD4-CCR7+CD45RA+ and collected into RLT Plus buffer. Detection sensitivity was tested by spiking Jurkat RNA equal to 9 to 10 TCR copies' worth into samples containing about 20,000-1,100,000 naive CD8 T cells. CD8 T cells were enriched using RosetteSep CD8+ T Cell Enrichment Cocktail and Ficoll-Paque, and the enriched cells then underwent ACK red cell lysis.

The V gene is TRBV5-4 and the J gene is TRBJ2-3, with the D gene not confidently named. The specimen was naive CD8+ T cells from blood, with Jurkat cell RNA spiked in. The sample's cell subset or site label, decoded: FACS-sorted CD8+CD4-CCR7+CD45RA+ naive T cells. This clonotype was sampled from a human donor in good health. Some libraries in this study had Jurkat cell RNA spiked in. CDR3 reads: CASSYRTFSADTQYF. DNA sequence: TGTGCCAGCAGCTACAGAACTTTTTCCGCAGATACGCAGTATTTT.